The TCR beta chain described here comes from a study of control samples from healthy donors and cancer patients. Measured with immunoSEQ multiplex PCR; TCRdb has only the in-frame clones, and not every one. The sample has roughly 80,000 clones; roughly 92% are singletons. The clonotype originates from a woman aged 60-75 years in good health. The sequencing input was blood.

The CDR3 is CASSSPPGTAFGANVLTF. The CDR3 DNA is TGTGCCAGTAGTTCTCCCCCAGGCACAGCCTTTGGGGCCAACGTCCTGACTTTC. The chain recombines TRBV19 with TRBJ2-6; D is undetermined. Per germline, CDR1 LNHDA and CDR2 SQIVND (reference sequence). Trimming shortened V by 5 bases and J by 3 bases, and 20 bases separated the two germline ends. CDR3 length: 18 residues. Full variable domain (remainder filled in from reference TRBV19 and TRBJ2-6): DGGITQSPKYLFRKEGQNVTLSCEQNLNHDAMYWYRQDPGQGLRLIYYSQIVNDFQKGDIAEGYSVSREKKESFPLTVTSAQKNPTAFYLCASSSPPGTAFGANVLTFGAGSRLTVL.